This TCR beta chain stems from a study of T cells after yellow fever vaccination. The CDR3 covers 15 residues. The germline V gene encodes CDR1 SGHTA and CDR2 FQGNSA. The ends lost 0 bases at V and 4 bases at J; junction bases unmatched: 4. TCRdb passed the 5' RACE reads through MiXCR, listing each CDR3 protein once. Among under 150,000 distinct CDR3 sequences listed, 7.7% were seen once. At least ten counts were recorded for this clonotype. This specimen consisted of CD4+ T cells sorted from PBMCs, obtained 5 days after the yellow fever booster vaccination. The rearrangement links TRBV7-2 to TRBJ2-3; 7 bases line up with TRBD1. The receptor was derived from a man aged 30 to 39 who received the YFV17D yellow fever vaccine. CDR3 nucleotide sequence: TGTGCCAGCAGCTTAGCGATGCAGGGGGCAGATACGCAGTATTTT. It yields the protein CASSLAMQGADTQYF.